The clone carrying this TCR beta chain was seen more than once but under ten times. What it binds is not known. V lost 2 bases, J lost 3 bases, and 13 bases lay in between. This CDR3 has 15 amino acids. CDR1 is LNHDA, CDR2 SQIVND, per germline (reference sequence). Sequenced by immunoSEQ multiplex PCR; TCRdb stores in-frame clones only, minus some. This table holds 40,000 to 65,000 clones, 81% found once. This record comes from a study of PD-1 blockade in classical Hodgkin lymphoma. Study conclusions and caveats: It was reported that newly diagnosed patients had less baseline TCR diversity than healthy donors. TCR diversity in CD4+, not CD8+, cells rose significantly by C4D1. Some patients began nivolumab under 1 year after ASCT. These patients were excluded from later analyses. It was among complete responders that baseline diversity resembled that of newly diagnosed patients.

Every patient had relapsed following autologous stem cell transplantation, and cohorts differed in brentuximab vedotin exposure. The clonotype was recovered from a human donor with classical Hodgkin lymphoma. This specimen consisted of peripheral blood mononuclear cells (PBMCs), obtained at baseline. The chain is built from TRBV19 and TRBJ1-1; unclear D gene. CDR3 in DNA: TGTGCCAGTAGTATAAGTCTAGGCGAGGACACTGAAGCTTTCTTT. Encoded protein: CASSISLGEDTEAFF.